This is a list of T cell receptor beta chains from one sample in a study of PD-1 blockade in classical Hodgkin lymphoma. Using immunoSEQ multiplex PCR, the repertoire was profiled, and TCRdb retains in-frame clones only, with some absent. The sample has about 94,000 clones, 89% seen once; the top ten hold about 10%. The specimen was peripheral blood mononuclear cells (PBMCs), collected before the second cycle of nivolumab. The source is a human donor with classical Hodgkin lymphoma. The CDR3 runs from the conserved cysteine through the conserved F or W. A D gene is named only where the DNA matches it firmly. A clone size is listed for some rows: how often the clone was seen (once, few, many), or a class if it is expanded.

size	V	D	J	CDR3	DNA
once	TRBV7-6	TRBD2	TRBJ2-5	CASSLVDAGGPGETQYF	TGTGCCAGCAGCTTAGTTGACGCGGGAGGGCCGGGAGAGACCCAGTACTTC
NA	TRBV12-5	NA	TRBJ2-2	CASGTGNTGELFF	TGTGCTAGCGGGACGGGGAACACCGGGGAGCTGTTTTTT
NA	TRBV6-5	TRBD1	TRBJ1-4	CASRDRGLLNEKLFF	TGTGCCAGCAGGGACAGGGGACTCCTTAATGAAAAACTGTTTTTT
NA	TRBV27	TRBD1	TRBJ2-1	CASSPAGTGLNEQFF	TGTGCCAGCAGTCCAGCCGGGACAGGTCTCAATGAGCAGTTCTTC
NA	TRBV7-9	NA	TRBJ1-2	CASSLFREDYGYTF	TGTGCCAGCAGCTTATTTCGAGAAGACTATGGCTACACCTTC
NA	TRBV28	TRBD2	TRBJ2-7	CASSPLAGRPYEQYF	TGTGCCAGCAGTCCATTAGCGGGCCGCCCCTACGAGCAGTACTTC
NA	TRBV4-1	TRBD1	TRBJ2-7	CASSQGTGYEQYF	TGCGCCAGCAGCCAAGGGACAGGCTACGAGCAGTACTTC
NA	TRBV27	TRBD2	TRBJ2-3	CASSFLAESTDTQYF	TGTGCCAGCAGTTTCCTAGCGGAGAGTACAGATACGCAGTATTTT
once	TRBV7-6	NA	TRBJ2-7	CASSLARGYEQYF	TGTGCCAGCAGCTTAGCGCGTGGCTACGAGCAGTACTTC
NA	TRBV18	TRBD1	TRBJ2-7	CASTWDRGAYEQYF	TGTGCCAGCACTTGGGACAGGGGTGCCTACGAGCAGTACTTC
NA	TRBV28	TRBD1	TRBJ1-1	CASREGVRGQANTEAFF	TGTGCCAGCAGGGAGGGGGTTAGGGGACAGGCGAACACTGAAGCTTTCTTT
NA	TRBV5-6	TRBD2	TRBJ2-5	CASSSLAGGGETQYF	TGTGCCAGCAGCTCGTTAGCGGGGGGCGGGGAGACCCAGTACTTC
NA	TRBV9	TRBD2	TRBJ2-1	CASSVDLVWGTSEYNEQFF	TGTGCCAGCAGCGTAGATCTGGTTTGGGGGACTAGCGAGTACAATGAGCAGTTCTTC
NA	TRBV9	NA	TRBJ2-5	CASSVAAGGQETQYF	TGTGCCAGCAGCGTAGCGGCAGGAGGGCAAGAGACCCAGTACTTC
few	TRBV7-2	NA	TRBJ1-6	CASSLGGVESPLHF	TGTGCCAGCAGCTTAGGTGGGGTGGAGTCACCCCTCCACTTT
NA	TRBV7-8	TRBD2	TRBJ2-7	CASSLAGLVSEQYF	TGTGCCAGCAGCTTAGCTGGACTAGTATCCGAGCAGTACTTC
NA	TRBV2	TRBD1	TRBJ1-6	CASSLYLTGALNSYNSPLHF	TGTGCCAGCAGTCTATACCTGACAGGGGCATTAAACTCCTATAATTCACCCCTCCACTTT
NA	TRBV6-1	NA	TRBJ1-5	CASSEATPNQPQHF	TGTGCCAGCAGTGAAGCGACCCCTAATCAGCCCCAGCATTTT
NA	TRBV28	NA	TRBJ2-3	CASSSPGGEDTDTQYF	TGTGCCAGCAGTTCCCCCGGGGGCGAGGACACAGATACGCAGTATTTT
NA	TRBV28	NA	TRBJ2-3	CASSFQRVATDTQYF	TGTGCCAGCAGTTTTCAGAGGGTGGCCACAGATACGCAGTATTTT
NA	TRBV4-1	NA	TRBJ2-1	CASSQAPWFQGSSYNEQFF	TGCGCCAGCAGCCAAGCCCCATGGTTTCAGGGCTCATCCTACAATGAGCAGTTCTTC
NA	TRBV7-9	NA	TRBJ2-7	CASSLSGTRTYEQYF	TGTGCCAGCAGCCTATCCGGGACAAGAACCTACGAGCAGTACTTC
NA	TRBV5-6	TRBD2	TRBJ2-1	CASSFLSGTGNEQFF	TGTGCCAGCAGCTTCCTTAGCGGGACGGGCAATGAGCAGTTCTTC
NA	TRBV4-1	NA	TRBJ2-5	CASSQNGLSRETQYF	TGCGCCAGCAGCCAAAATGGACTCTCAAGGGAGACCCAGTACTTC
NA	TRBV2	NA	TRBJ1-1	CASSGDLGTEAFF	TGTGCCAGCAGTGGGGACCTGGGGACTGAAGCTTTCTTT
NA	TRBV28	TRBD1	TRBJ1-5	CASSSGPGTGWGGIQPQHF	TGTGCCAGCAGTTCCGGGCCAGGGACAGGGTGGGGCGGGATTCAGCCCCAGCATTTT
NA	TRBV10-2	TRBD1	TRBJ2-7	CASSDSGTAYEQYF	TGCGCCAGCAGTGACTCCGGGACAGCCTACGAGCAGTACTTC
NA	TRBV7-2	TRBD2	TRBJ2-1	CASSLGASGYNEQFF	TGTGCCAGCAGCTTAGGGGCTAGCGGGTACAATGAGCAGTTCTTC
NA	TRBV2	TRBD1	TRBJ1-1	CAIPSGTGRNTEAFF	TGTGCCATCCCGTCGGGGACAGGGAGGAACACTGAAGCTTTCTTT
NA	TRBV7-8	NA	TRBJ2-7	CASSLAGAPYEQYF	TGTGCCAGCAGCTTAGCAGGAGCCCCCTACGAGCAGTACTTC
NA	TRBV5-1	TRBD2	TRBJ2-3	CASSRGGSSTDTQYF	TGCGCCAGCAGTCGGGGGGGCTCTAGCACAGATACGCAGTATTTT
NA	TRBV2	NA	TRBJ1-5	CASSVSRNQPQHF	TGTGCCAGCAGTGTGTCGCGCAATCAGCCCCAGCATTTT
NA	TRBV11-3	TRBD2	TRBJ2-3	CASSFKAGGNTDTQYF	TGTGCCAGCAGCTTTAAGGCGGGGGGGAACACAGATACGCAGTATTTT
NA	TRBV11-3	NA	TRBJ2-1	CASSSRGNEQFF	TGTGCCAGCAGCTCCAGGGGAAATGAGCAGTTCTTC
NA	TRBV4-1	TRBD2	TRBJ2-3	CASSHGRWRELADTQYF	TGCGCCAGCAGCCACGGAAGATGGCGGGAGCTGGCAGATACGCAGTATTTT
NA	TRBV28	NA	TRBJ2-3	CASSTLRGGSGDTQYF	TGTGCCAGCAGTACATTGAGGGGAGGTAGTGGAGATACGCAGTATTTT
NA	TRBV19	TRBD1	TRBJ1-5	CASSIRGQGIGQPQHF	TGTGCCAGTAGTATAAGGGGACAGGGTATAGGTCAGCCCCAGCATTTT
NA	TRBV19	TRBD1	TRBJ2-1	CASSMGTALITTYNEQFF	TGTGCCAGTAGTATGGGGACAGCCCTAATTACCACCTACAATGAGCAGTTCTTC
NA	TRBV27	NA	TRBJ1-4	CASSKTGVNEKLFF	TGTGCCAGCAGTAAGACAGGCGTTAATGAAAAACTGTTTTTT
NA	TRBV10-1	NA	TRBJ2-3	CASGGAGADTQYF	TGCGCCAGCGGGGGGGCCGGGGCAGATACGCAGTATTTT
once	TRBV7-2	NA	TRBJ2-1	CASSLDWGGQYNEQFF	TGTGCCAGCAGCTTAGATTGGGGGGGCCAATACAATGAGCAGTTCTTC